Presented here are 3 T cell receptor beta chains from one specimen sequenced in a study of shared clonotypes between healthy human individuals. Here immunoSEQ multiplex PCR was the method, and the copy in TCRdb shows in-frame clones only, minus some. The sample records fewer than 500,000 clones, about 75% being singletons. The sequenced sample was PBMCs. Receptor source: a woman aged 40 to 50 in good health. Some clones in this sample may be carry-over from other donors' samples.

The V call is TRBV30, the J call TRBJ2-7; maybe TRBD2 (5 bases). V gave up 1 base and J gave up 5 bases, with 12 bases separating them. The V gene's germline CDR1 is GTSNPN and CDR2 SVGIG (reference sequence). The CDR3 loop spans 13 amino acids. DNA of the CDR3: TGTGCCTGGAGTGGCGGGCTAGGGAACGAGCAGTACTTC. Amino acid sequence: CAWSGGLGNEQYF. The variable domain in full, with the rest retrieved from reference TRBV30 and TRBJ2-7, is SQTIHQWPATLVQPVGSPLSLECTVEGTSNPNLYWYRQAAGRGLQLLFYSVGIGQISSEVPQNLSASRPQDRQFILSSKKLLLSDSGFYLCAWSGGLGNEQYFGPGTRLTVT.

V usage is TRBV7-7 and J usage is TRBJ2-1; 9 nucleotides align to TRBD2. The germline V gene encodes CDR1 SSHAT and CDR2 FNYEAQ (reference sequence). The CDR3 runs 15 residues. Unmatched junction bases numbered 6, after V lost 5 bases and J lost 4 bases. In DNA, the CDR3 is TGTGCCAGCAGCCAACTAGCGGGTCCTTACAATGAGCAGTTCTTC. It yields the protein CASSQLAGPYNEQFF.

The chain has TRBV6-6 and TRBJ1-3; D possibly corresponds to TRBD1 (5 bases). Trimming cost V 6 bases and J 8 bases, with 8 bases left between them. The CDR3 length is 11 residues. The V gene's germline CDR1 is MNHNY and CDR2 SVGAGI (reference sequence). The CDR3 sequence is CASSPGYTIYF. The CDR3 nucleotides are TGTGCCAGCAGCCCAGGGTACACCATATATTTT.